Described below is a single TCR beta chain sequence and its context. Its matching antigen is unknown. The sample comes from a study of cytomegalovirus exposure and HLA in healthy donors. The study, taken as a whole, reports: Within an earlier analysis, most TCR beta V segments proved productive either about 87% or about 30% of the time.

Vbeta (60) and Jbeta (13) primers were used in the PCR. Sequenced by immunoSEQ multiplex PCR; TCRdb stores in-frame clones only, minus some. This repertoire shows some 190,000 clones, more than 60% found once; its top ten account for 1.4%. CDR3 length equals 16 residues. The germline CDR1 and CDR2 sequences are GTSNPN and SVGIG (reference sequence). The V gene lost 3 bases and the J gene lost 2 bases, with 14 bases spanning the gap. This chain links TRBV30 with TRBJ1-6, with a possible D match to TRBD1 (6 bases). This clonotype was obtained from a man aged 18 to 30 in good health and CMV-seronegative. Material for sequencing was PBMCs. CDR3 in amino acids: CAWSLSGGPYNSPLHF. CDR3 coding DNA: TGTGCCTGGAGCCTGTCCGGGGGGCCCTATAATTCACCCCTCCACTTT.